What follows are 18 T cell receptor beta chains derived from one specimen sequenced in a study of blood T cell repertoires in COVID-19. Using immunoSEQ multiplex PCR, the repertoire was profiled, and TCRdb retains in-frame clones only, with some absent. The profile shows 310,000 or so clones, about 93% of them singletons. Sequenced input: PBMCs or T cells enriched from blood (not recorded which). These TCRs come from a woman in her twenties or thirties who had recovered from COVID-19.

The chain joins TRBV7-9 to TRBJ2-5; a possible D gene is TRBD2 (6 bases). V shed 10 bases and J shed 4 bases, with 19 bases lying between them. Germline V gene data show CDR1 as SEHNR and CDR2 as FQNEAQ (reference sequence). The CDR3 runs to 14 residues. The CDR3 loop reads CATRAPGGVETQYF. Written as DNA, the CDR3 is TGTGCCACCCGGGCTCCTGGAGGGGTAGAGACCCAGTACTTC.

This chain joins TRBV28 and TRBJ2-1; TRBD1 aligns across 9 bases. Trimming took 5 bases from V and 7 from J; bases not matched to a gene: 9. Germline V gives CDR1 MDHEN, CDR2 SYDVKM. The CDR3 runs to 15 residues. The CDR3 protein is CASSGPGQGKNEQFF. Written as DNA, the CDR3 is TGTGCCAGCAGTGGACCGGGACAGGGTAAAAATGAGCAGTTCTTC.

The rearrangement joins TRBV21-1 to TRBJ2-7; TRBD2 is taken as the D call from the table, unchecked against the DNA. TRBV21-1 represents a pseudogene. The CDR3 sequence is 12 residues long. The CDR3 is CASPREGTEQYF. CDR3 coding DNA: TGTGCCAGTCCCAGGGAGGGAACAGAGCAGTACTTC.

In nucleotides, the CDR3 is TGTGCCACCAGCAACTATCGGACAGCGACAGATACGCAGTATTTT. Translating it yields CATSNYRTATDTQYF. V gene TRBV15 combines with J gene TRBJ2-3, with D possibly being TRBD1 (6 bases). Trimming shortened V by 4 bases and J by 3 bases, and 14 bases separated the two germline ends. Germline loops: CDR1 LNHNV, CDR2 YYDKDF (reference sequence). This CDR3 region has 15 residues.

CDR3 bases: TGTGCCAGCAGCCAAAGGACAGCTAACTATGGCTACACCTTC. This gives the protein CASSQRTANYGYTF. The chain combines TRBV5-4 with TRBJ1-2, with D tentatively TRBD1 (6 bases). This CDR3 is built from 14 residues. The ends were cut back, 4 bases at V and 0 bases at J, with 10 bases in the middle. CDR1 is SGHNT and CDR2 is YYREEE in the germline V gene (reference sequence). The full variable domain, in which reference TRBV5-4 and TRBJ1-2 provide the parts outside the CDR3, is ETGVTQSPTHLIKTRGQQVTLRCSSQSGHNTVSWYQQALGQGPQFIFQYYREEENGRGNFPPRFSGLQFPNYSSELNVNALELDDSALYLCASSQRTANYGYTFGSGTRLTVV.

The chain uses TRBV20-1 and TRBJ2-1; TRBD2 matches 8 bases. Germline CDR1 is DFQATT and CDR2 is SNEGSKA (reference sequence). The CDR3 is 14 amino acids. The junction had 9 bases not matched to a gene; V was cut back by 3 bases and J by 8 bases. Written as DNA, the CDR3 is TGCAGTGCTAGTGGCAGCGGGAGTGCCCATGAGCAGTTCTTC. Translated: CSASGSGSAHEQFF.

J is TRBJ2-1 and V is TRBV2; 9 nucleotides agree with TRBD1. V was clipped by 6 bases and J by 7 bases; unmatched bases: 10. This CDR3 has 15 residues. CDR1 and CDR2 from the germline V gene are SNHLY and FYNNEI. The CDR3 protein is CASSATGGGLNEQFF. The CDR3 bases are TGTGCCAGCAGCGCGACAGGGGGTGGTTTGAATGAGCAGTTCTTC.

The chain has TRBV2 and TRBJ2-6, with 7 bases matching TRBD1. The CDR3 sequence is 17 residues long. CDR1 SNHLY and CDR2 FYNNEI come from the germline V gene. With 0 bases clipped from V and 4 bases from J, the junction kept 6 bases outside the gene matches. For the CDR3, the DNA is TGTGCCAGCAGTGAAGCGGAACAGGGGCGGGGGGCCAACGTCCTGACTTTC. This gives the protein CASSEAEQGRGANVLTF.

This rearrangement joins TRBV5-4 to TRBJ2-1, with TRBD2 identical over 12 bases. The CDR3 length is 17 residues. Germline-derived CDR1 and CDR2 are SGHNT and YYREEE (reference sequence). V lost 4 bases and J lost 4; bases outside the gene matches: 9. The CDR3 region has the DNA TGTGCCAGCAGCACCCTCTCCGGGACTAGCGGGTACAATGAGCAGTTCTTC. Encoded protein: CASSTLSGTSGYNEQFF.

The chain carries TRBV19 and TRBJ1-5; D is ambiguous. CDR3 length: 13 residues. Trimming pared 3 bases from V and 3 bases from J, leaving 6 bases between. Germline V lookup: CDR1 LNHDA, CDR2 SQIVND (reference sequence). The DNA for the CDR3 is TGTGCCAGTAGTATGCAGATCAATCAGCCCCAGCATTTT. Translation gives CASSMQINQPQHF. Full variable domain (rest looked up from reference TRBV19 and TRBJ1-5): DGGITQSPKYLFRKEGQNVTLSCEQNLNHDAMYWYRQDPGQGLRLIYYSQIVNDFQKGDIAEGYSVSREKKESFPLTVTSAQKNPTAFYLCASSMQINQPQHFGDGTRLSIL.

The V gene is TRBV5-6, the J gene TRBJ2-3; 7 nucleotides line up with TRBD1. With V trimmed by 1 base and J by 0 bases, 8 bases remained unmatched. This CDR3 comprises 17 residues. The germline gives CDR1 SGHDT, CDR2 YYEEEE. CDR3 DNA: TGTGCCAGCAGCTTGTGGGACAGCCTTACTAGCACAGATACGCAGTATTTT. Translated, it gives CASSLWDSLTSTDTQYF.

This chain joins TRBV4-2 and TRBJ2-3; TRBD2 agrees at 11 bases. The CDR3 sequence is 14 residues long. Germline lookup yields CDR1 LGHNA and CDR2 YNFKEQ. Trimming removed 4 bases from V and 5 bases from J; junction bases left unmatched: 2. For the CDR3, the DNA is TGTGCCAGCAGCCCTGGACTAGCGGGAGATACGCAGTATTTT. Amino acids: CASSPGLAGDTQYF.

The chain uses TRBV9 and TRBJ2-2; no clear D. The CDR3 is 16 residues long. Germline CDR1 and CDR2: SGDLS and YYNGEE. The V and J ends lost 0 bases and 0 bases respectively, with 9 bases between them. CDR3 amino acids: CASSVVASSNTGELFF. CDR3 nucleotides: TGTGCCAGCAGCGTAGTAGCTAGTTCGAACACCGGGGAGCTGTTTTTT.

The rearrangement uses TRBV4-1 and TRBJ1-1, with TRBD1 matching 9 bases. CDR3 size: 18 residues. Trimming removed 3 bases from V and 4 bases from J; junction bases left unmatched: 15. From germline, CDR1 is MGHRA and CDR2 YSYEKL. The DNA for the CDR3 is TGCGCCAGCAGCCATCTTACCGGAGGACAGGGGAAGGGCACTGAAGCTTTCTTT. Its protein is CASSHLTGGQGKGTEAFF.

The V call is TRBV11-2, the J call TRBJ2-1, with 11 bases fitting TRBD1. J was trimmed by 9 bases and V by 5 bases; bases with no gene match: 6. Germline assignment: CDR1 SGHAT and CDR2 FQNNGV. The CDR3 has 14 amino acids. For the CDR3, the DNA is TGTGCCAGCAGCCCCGGGACAGGGGGAATTGAGCAGTTCTTC. It specifies CASSPGTGGIEQFF.

The rearrangement links TRBV30 to TRBJ1-6; no firm D call. The germline V and J ends were trimmed by 2 bases and 0 bases, with 8 bases remaining between them. CDR3 length equals 15 residues. Germline CDR1 and CDR2: GTSNPN and SVGIG (reference sequence). The DNA for the CDR3 is TGTGCCTGGAGTTCAAGCAACTCCTATAATTCACCCCTCCACTTT. Residues: CAWSSSNSYNSPLHF.

This clone was recorded once. The chain recombines TRBV7-6 with TRBJ2-2; TRBD1 matches 7 bases. The CDR3 covers 14 residues. The V gene's germline CDR1 is SGHVS and CDR2 FNYEAQ. Losses at the gene ends were 5 bases for V and 5 bases for J; bases not matched to a gene: 5. CDR3 loop: CASSGLQGTGELFF. CDR3 bases: TGTGCCAGCAGCGGTCTACAGGGGACCGGGGAGCTGTTTTTT.

V gene TRBV24-1 combines with J gene TRBJ2-7; tentative D call: TRBD1 (5 bases). The CDR3 covers 16 residues. V was shortened by 5 bases and J by 3 bases, with 19 bases between the two germline ends. Germline V gene data show CDR1 as KGHDR and CDR2 as SFDVKD. The chain's CDR3 is CATSGTGRTTGYEQYF. The CDR3 DNA sequence: TGTGCCACCAGTGGAACAGGCCGCACGACGGGCTACGAGCAGTACTTC.